This T cell receptor (beta chain) was recovered during a study of blood T cells in healthy people across ages. Study in general: For every two T cells, template switching captured about one barcoded beta molecule. Study-wide points: The fall in TCR beta diversity per million T cells was roughly linear with age.

To note about this clonotype: Its matching antigen is unknown.

A J-beta primer mix and a sample-barcoded 5' primer were used in a second PCR of roughly 7 to 12 cycles. All cDNA molecules were each tagged by a template-switch adaptor with 12 random nucleotides. TCRdb reprocessed the 5' RACE reads with MiXCR, giving one entry per CDR3 protein. The sample lists roughly 1,300,000 distinct CDR3 sequences, approximately 59% occurring once. CDR1 and CDR2 from the germline V gene are MNHEY and SVGAGI. J gave up 1 base and V 6 bases, and 5 bases lay outside the gene matches. This CDR3 region has 15 residues. The rearrangement links TRBV6-5 to TRBJ2-4; 8 nucleotides agree with TRBD1. The clonotype was recovered from a man aged 18 to 30 in good health. The sample was blood. The CDR3 bases are TGTGCCAGCAGCCGACAGGGGAAGGCCAAAAACATTCAGTACTTC. Its translation is CASSRQGKAKNIQYF.